The sequence of this T cell receptor (beta chain) was determined in a study of cytomegalovirus exposure and HLA in healthy donors. The PCR was carried out with 60 Vbeta primers and 13 Jbeta primers. Using immunoSEQ multiplex PCR, the repertoire was profiled, and TCRdb retains in-frame clones only, with some absent. The sample includes around 250,000 clones, approximately 81% seen only once; the top ten take less than 9%. The sample holds one count of this clone. Its antigen is not known. A junction end diverges from the germline sequence, so it may reflect a read error. Germline V gene data show CDR1 as SEHNR and CDR2 as FQNEAQ (reference sequence). There are 15 residues in the CDR3. Study observations and caveats: Presence/absence analysis assumed near-uniform sequencing depth across donors. In most subjects, TCR beta sequences reportedly gave accurate predictions of HLA-A and HLA-B alleles.

The receptor was derived from a woman aged 60-75 years in good health and CMV-seropositive. The chain uses TRBV7-9 and TRBJ2-7; TRBD1 might be the D (7 bases). The specimen sequenced was PBMCs. Here the CDR3 DNA reads TGTTCCAGCAGCTATTCGACAGGGAGGTCCTACGAGCAGTACTTC. Residues: CSSSYSTGRSYEQYF.